This T cell receptor beta chain was found in a study of blood T cell repertoires in COVID-19. Study-level background: Samples taken during acute and convalescent COVID-19 were collected in the United States, Italy and Spain.

In the original analysis: Amplifying reference gene primers gave estimates of nucleated cell counts. Clones were read by immunoSEQ multiplex PCR, and TCRdb kept only the in-frame ones, dropping some. V and J calls and clone size are as listed in that table; D and trimming were resolved from the DNA. The data show about 120,000 clones, with roughly three quarters seen just once and over 6.5% held by the top ten. Sequencing was performed on peripheral blood. This sequence was found in a human donor in a cohort sampled during active COVID-19.

CDR3 nucleotides: TGTGCCAGCAGTTACTCGAGGCTAGCCAGCTCCTACGAGCAGTACTTC. Translation gives CASSYSRLASSYEQYF. V usage is TRBV6-6 and J usage is TRBJ2-7; possibly TRBD2 for D (5 bases). The CDR3 totals 16 residues. With 0 bases removed from V and 0 bases from J, the gap between germline ends came to 12 bases. CDR1 is MNHNY, CDR2 SVGAGI, per germline (reference sequence).